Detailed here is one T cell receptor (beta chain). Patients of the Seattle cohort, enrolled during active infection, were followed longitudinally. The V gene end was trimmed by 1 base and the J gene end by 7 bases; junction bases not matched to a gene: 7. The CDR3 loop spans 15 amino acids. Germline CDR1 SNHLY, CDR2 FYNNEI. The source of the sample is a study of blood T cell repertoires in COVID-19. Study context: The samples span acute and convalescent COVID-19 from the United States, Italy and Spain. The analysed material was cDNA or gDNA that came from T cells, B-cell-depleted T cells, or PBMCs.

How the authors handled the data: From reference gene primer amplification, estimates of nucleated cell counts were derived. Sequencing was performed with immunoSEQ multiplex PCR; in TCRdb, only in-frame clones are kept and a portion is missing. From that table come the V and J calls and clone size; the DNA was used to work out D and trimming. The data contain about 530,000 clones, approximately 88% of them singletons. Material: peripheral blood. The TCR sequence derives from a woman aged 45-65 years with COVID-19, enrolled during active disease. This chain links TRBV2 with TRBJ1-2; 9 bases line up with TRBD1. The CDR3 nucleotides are TGTGCCAGCAGTGAAGGGGACAGGGACGAGGCTGGCTACACCTTC. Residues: CASSEGDRDEAGYTF.